Described below is a single TCR beta chain sequence and its context. As yet, its antigen is unknown. Survey-level resolution applied to immunoSEQ assay v3.0. Per sample, sequencing targeted roughly 35,000-50,000 T-cell genomes. Only in-frame clones appear in the TCRdb table, and some are missing; sequencing was by immunoSEQ multiplex PCR. The sample includes tens of thousands of clones, approximately 84% of them seen just once. Trimming removed 4 bases from V and 3 bases from J, with 10 bases in between. The CDR3 consists of 13 residues. Germline-derived CDR1 and CDR2 are SGDLS and YYNGEE. This record comes from a study of long-term antiretroviral therapy in people with HIV. Study results and caveats: The repertoire was dominated at all time points by clones expanded before ART. Relative to transplant donor controls, diversity remained lower despite increasing after ART.

Per individual, the PBMC samples numbered at least one pre-ART and at least two post-ART. The sequencing used unsorted PBMCs, collected 0.5 years before starting antiretroviral therapy. The source is a man aged 40-50 years with HIV. The genes are TRBV9 and TRBJ1-1; D unresolved. The CDR3, as DNA: TGTGCCAGCAGCACCGCTAAGCACACTGAAGCTTTCTTT. Translating gives CASSTAKHTEAFF.